The entry below gives a single TCR beta chain sequence along with its context. Its antigen is not known. These data come from a study of memory CD4+ T cells and cytomegalovirus serostatus. About the study: Healthy Belgian adult donors included several CMV-positive and around 25 CMV-negative people. Study results and limitations: Of about 150 reported CMV TCRbeta sequences, 65 to 85 were found in memory CD4+ repertoires.

In the original workflow: Out-of-frame sequences were removed, leaving 2 million to 2.5 million distinct TCRbeta sequences. Using immunoSEQ multiplex PCR, the repertoire was profiled, and TCRdb retains in-frame clones only, with some absent. D and trimming were read from the DNA, whereas the V and J calls and clone size are those reported in that table. The sample lists about 82,000 clones; 75% to 90% were seen once. The sort gate was single viable CD3+CD4+CD8-CD45RO+ cells for memory CD4+ T cells. Trimming stripped 0 bases from V and 5 bases from J, with 9 bases between. Germline V lookup: CDR1 SGHDT, CDR2 YYEEEE. The length of the CDR3 is 14 residues.

This receptor was taken from an adult in good health and CMV-seronegative. V and J are TRBV5-6 and TRBJ1-5; possible D gene TRBD1, 5 bases. The specimen sequenced was memory CD4+ T cells from blood. In DNA, the CDR3 is TGTGCCAGCAGCTTGGCCGGGGACTATCAGCCCCAGCATTTT. Encoded protein: CASSLAGDYQPQHF.